These 23 T cell receptor beta chains came from one sample sequenced in a study of T-cell reconstitution after alpha-beta-depleted transplantation in children. Unique molecular identifiers were used to barcode this TCRbeta library. MiXCR, applied by TCRdb to the PCR reads, yields one record per CDR3 protein. Among 250,000 to 400,000 distinct CDR3 sequences listed, approximately 20% were seen once. The source was PBMCs, mostly from graft donor cells, collected 180 days after TCRalphabeta/CD19-depleted stem cell transplant. The receptors originated from a male patient between 5 and 17 years old who had a stem cell transplant for acute lymphoblastic leukemia, so the T cells may come from the graft donor.

This clonotype was observed a handful of times. The chain couples TRBV6-5 to TRBJ2-7; tentatively, D is TRBD2 (6 bases). V gave up 2 bases and J gave up 4 bases, with 12 bases separating them. This CDR3 spans 14 amino acids. Germline V CDR1 and CDR2: MNHEY, SVGAGI. CDR3 bases: TGTGCCAGCAGTTACGGAGGGAGTACTTACGAGCAGTACTTC. Amino acids: CASSYGGSTYEQYF.

The chain recombines TRBV11-2 with TRBJ1-1; D possibly corresponds to TRBD1 (6 bases). The CDR3 has 15 residues. Trimming stripped 4 bases from V and 0 bases from J, with 12 bases between. CDR1 is SGHAT, CDR2 FQNNGV, per germline. The CDR3 DNA sequence: TGTGCCAGCAGCTCCGGGACAAAGATGAACACTGAAGCTTTCTTT. Residues: CASSSGTKMNTEAFF.

The V call is TRBV5-1, the J call TRBJ2-2; the match to TRBD2 covers 11 bases. Germline CDR1 reads SGHRS; CDR2 reads YFSETQ. This CDR3 spans 20 amino acids. Trimming at V came to 1 base and at J to 3 bases, leaving 14 bases not matched to a gene. Written as DNA, the CDR3 is TGCGCCAGCAGCTTGCGCTCCCATGGACTAGCGGGCGGGTACACCGGGGAGCTGTTTTTT. This encodes CASSLRSHGLAGGYTGELFF.

This clonotype was observed a handful of times. The gene calls are TRBV7-7 and TRBJ2-1, with TRBD2 matching 10 bases. The CDR3 has 13 amino acids. The germline CDR1 and CDR2 sequences are SSHAT and FNYEAQ (reference sequence). V lost 2 bases to trimming and J lost 9 bases; unmatched junction nucleotides: 1. CDR3 sequence (DNA): TGTGCCAGCAGCTTAACTAGCGGGACTGAGCAGTTCTTC. Residues: CASSLTSGTEQFF.

The table lists this clonotype with a few counts. The V and J genes are TRBV24-1 and TRBJ2-1; 10 bases line up with TRBD2. The ends lost 5 bases at V and 6 bases at J; junction bases unmatched: 12. The V gene's germline CDR1 is KGHDR and CDR2 SFDVKD. The CDR3 extends over 17 amino acids. DNA of the CDR3: TGTGCCACCAGTGGGACTAGCGGACTCCTGATTCCCAATGAGCAGTTCTTC. Protein sequence: CATSGTSGLLIPNEQFF.

V is TRBV9 and J is TRBJ1-5; tentative D call: TRBD1 (5 bases). The germline V and J ends were trimmed by 0 bases and 6 bases, with 7 bases remaining between them. The CDR3 extends over 13 amino acids. Germline V gives CDR1 SGDLS, CDR2 YYNGEE. This chain's CDR3 is CASSVGQSQPQHF. The CDR3 DNA is TGTGCCAGCAGCGTAGGACAGAGTCAGCCCCAGCATTTT.

This chain joins TRBV7-9 and TRBJ2-2; 9 positions agree with TRBD1. The CDR3 is 16 amino acids. The V gene end was trimmed by 5 bases and the J gene end by 5 bases; junction bases not matched to a gene: 9. Germline V lookup: CDR1 SEHNR, CDR2 FQNEAQ (reference sequence). The CDR3 DNA reads TGTGCCAGCAGCAACCGGGACAGGGTGTGGACCGGGGAGCTGTTTTTT. It specifies CASSNRDRVWTGELFF.

The chain combines TRBV10-3 with TRBJ2-7; 12 nucleotides match TRBD1. The V segment lost 2 bases and the J segment 5 bases; nucleotides outside the gene matches: 4. Germline CDR1 reads ENHRY; CDR2 reads SYGVKD. CDR3 length: 15 amino acids. The DNA for the CDR3 is TGTGCCATCAGTGAGGCCGGGACAGGGGGCCACGAGCAGTACTTC. Translating it yields CAISEAGTGGHEQYF.

This rearrangement joins TRBV27 to TRBJ2-3; D call uncertain. This CDR3 region has 16 residues. Trimming left V 4 bases short and J 0 bases short, with 14 bases between. In germline, CDR1 is MNHEY, CDR2 SMNVEV (reference sequence). The CDR3 DNA reads TGTGCCAGCAGTTCGTTTTTAGTCACTAGCACAGATACGCAGTATTTT. Residues: CASSSFLVTSTDTQYF.

This chain uses TRBV27 with TRBJ2-7; 7 bases are a match to TRBD1. Germline V gene sequence: CDR1 MNHEY, CDR2 SMNVEV (reference sequence). The CDR3 is made up of 14 amino acids. J lost 2 bases, V lost 2 bases, and 3 bases had no gene match. CDR3 loop: CASSLKGAAYEQYF. The CDR3 region has the DNA TGTGCCAGCAGTTTAAAGGGGGCGGCCTACGAGCAGTACTTC.

There are many counts of this clonotype. The chain is built from TRBV29-1 and TRBJ1-2; D possibly corresponds to TRBD1 (6 bases). The CDR3 spans 13 residues. The germline V gene encodes CDR1 SQVTM and CDR2 ANQGSEA. V was pared by 7 bases and J by 6 bases, with 18 bases between. CDR3 DNA: TGCAGCGCCTTCAGCGGGGGCGTCGATGGCTACACCTTC. Translation gives CSAFSGGVDGYTF.

Only a few counts were recorded for this clonotype. This chain uses TRBV5-1 with TRBJ1-1; D ambiguous. This CDR3 contains 16 residues. Trimming removed 1 base from V and 0 bases from J, with 13 bases in between. The germline V gene encodes CDR1 SGHRS and CDR2 YFSETQ. CDR3 loop: CASSLLLGSLNTEAFF. CDR3 bases: TGCGCCAGCAGCTTGCTGTTGGGGAGTCTGAACACTGAAGCTTTCTTT.

This clonotype was seen more than once but under ten times. This sequence joins TRBV7-3 and TRBJ2-1; the D gene is possibly TRBD2 (6 bases). From germline, CDR1 is SGHTA and CDR2 FQGTGA. This CDR3 contains 15 residues. V gave up 4 bases and J gave up 4 bases, with 14 bases separating them. The CDR3 nucleotides read TGTGCCAGCAGCTCCGGGCTAGCGACTTACAATGAGCAGTTCTTC. Residues: CASSSGLATYNEQFF.

This clonotype was seen only a few times. This chain uses TRBV5-1 with TRBJ2-3, with D tentatively TRBD2 (5 bases). CDR1 SGHRS and CDR2 YFSETQ come from the germline V gene. The CDR3 totals 15 residues. The V end lost 7 bases, the J end lost 0 bases, and 15 bases lay between the germline ends. CDR3 sequence (DNA): TGCGCCAGCCAATCCGGGGAGTGGAGCACAGATACGCAGTATTTT. This translates into CASQSGEWSTDTQYF.

Only a few counts were recorded for this clonotype. The chain employs TRBV5-1 and TRBJ2-4; D possibly matches TRBD1 or TRBD2 (6 bases each). CDR1 and CDR2 from the germline V gene are SGHRS and YFSETQ. The CDR3 has 17 amino acids. V was clipped by 0 bases and J by 0 bases, with 13 bases between them. The CDR3 nucleotides read TGCGCCAGCAGCTTGGTAGGGGGGACAAAAGCCAAAAACATTCAGTACTTC. Its translation: CASSLVGGTKAKNIQYF.

The rearrangement joins TRBV7-8 to TRBJ2-5; a weak D match, TRBD2 (6 bases). V shed 7 bases and J shed 2 bases, with 11 bases lying between them. The CDR3 length is 13 residues. Germline lookup yields CDR1 SGHVS and CDR2 FQNEAQ. This CDR3 is CASKWRGQETQYF. CDR3 sequence (DNA): TGTGCCAGCAAATGGCGGGGACAAGAGACCCAGTACTTC.

This clonotype showed up just a few times. The rearrangement links TRBV5-5 to TRBJ1-1; unclear D gene. V was shortened by 0 bases and J by 7 bases, with 7 bases between the two germline ends. Germline CDR1 SGHKS, CDR2 YYEKEE (reference sequence). The CDR3 extends over 12 amino acids. The CDR3 coding sequence is TGTGCCAGCAGCTTGGTATGGGGTGAAGCTTTCTTT. Translated: CASSLVWGEAFF.

In nucleotides, the CDR3 is TGTGCCAGCAGTAGTACACAGGGAATAAGGTATGAGCAGTTCTTC. Residues: CASSSTQGIRYEQFF. The chain is built from TRBV6-2 or TRBV6-3 and TRBJ2-1, with a weak D call TRBD1 (6 bases). V dropped 5 bases and J dropped 8 bases, with 19 bases sitting between them. CDR3 size: 15 residues. Per the germline V gene, CDR1 is MNHEY and CDR2 is SVGEGT.

The genes are TRBV11-2 and TRBJ1-1; D is perhaps TRBD1 (5 bases). Trimming cost V 4 bases and J 8 bases, with 14 bases left between them. In germline, CDR1 is SGHAT, CDR2 FQNNGV. The length of the CDR3 is 13 residues. CDR3 DNA: TGTGCCAGCAGCTCTTCTCTCAGGGTAGAAGCTTTCTTT. It is translated as CASSSSLRVEAFF.

The chain has TRBV30 and TRBJ2-2, with 8 bases that match TRBD2. The CDR3 sequence is 15 residues long. The ends lost 3 bases at V and 0 bases at J; junction bases unmatched: 3. Germline CDR1 is GTSNPN and CDR2 is SVGIG (reference sequence). DNA of the CDR3: TGTGCCTGGAGAGGACTAGCATCGAACACCGGGGAGCTGTTTTTT. As protein: CAWRGLASNTGELFF.

This clonotype was counted between two and nine times. CDR3 DNA sequence: TGTGCCAGCAGCTTAGCCCTATTCTACGAGCAGTACTTC. Protein product: CASSLALFYEQYF. The rearrangement joins TRBV7-6 to TRBJ2-7, with D hard to call. This CDR3 region has 13 residues. Germline V CDR1 and CDR2: SGHVS, FNYEAQ. The V gene lost 0 bases and the J gene lost 3 bases, with 6 bases spanning the gap.

This clonotype has only a few counts. This chain connects TRBV28 to TRBJ2-6, with D perhaps assigned TRBD1 or TRBD2 (6 bases each). The CDR3 extends over 17 amino acids. CDR1 is MDHEN, CDR2 SYDVKM, per germline. V dropped 8 bases and J dropped 2 bases, with 19 bases sitting between them. The chain's CDR3 is CASWRGTRHPGANVLTF. The CDR3 DNA follows: TGTGCCAGCTGGAGGGGGACACGCCACCCTGGGGCCAACGTCCTGACTTTC.

CDR3: CASSLFPKDRSNQPQHF. In DNA, the CDR3 is TGTGCCAGCAGTTTGTTTCCAAAGGACAGGAGCAATCAGCCCCAGCATTTT. V usage is TRBV12-3 or TRBV12-4 and J usage is TRBJ1-5; 7 bases match TRBD1. This CDR3 is 17 amino acids long. Trimming at V came to 3 bases and at J to 1 base, leaving 9 bases not matched to a gene.